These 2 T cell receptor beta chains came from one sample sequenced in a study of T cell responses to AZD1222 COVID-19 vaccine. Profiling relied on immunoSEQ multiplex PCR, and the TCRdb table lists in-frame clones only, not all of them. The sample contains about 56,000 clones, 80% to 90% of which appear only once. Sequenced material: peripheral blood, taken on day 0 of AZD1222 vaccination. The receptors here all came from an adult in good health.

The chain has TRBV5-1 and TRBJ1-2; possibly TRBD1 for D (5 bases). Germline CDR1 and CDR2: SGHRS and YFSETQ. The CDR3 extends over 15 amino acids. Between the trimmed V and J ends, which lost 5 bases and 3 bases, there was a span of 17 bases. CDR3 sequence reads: CASSPLGEGYYGYTF. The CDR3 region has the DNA TGCGCCAGCAGTCCTTTAGGGGAGGGATACTATGGCTACACCTTC.

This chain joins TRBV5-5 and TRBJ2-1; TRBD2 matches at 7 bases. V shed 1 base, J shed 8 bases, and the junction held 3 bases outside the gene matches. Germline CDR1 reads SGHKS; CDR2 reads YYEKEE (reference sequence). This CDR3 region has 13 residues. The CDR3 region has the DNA TGTGCCAGCAGCTTGTTTGGGGGGGATGAGCAGTTCTTC. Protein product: CASSLFGGDEQFF.